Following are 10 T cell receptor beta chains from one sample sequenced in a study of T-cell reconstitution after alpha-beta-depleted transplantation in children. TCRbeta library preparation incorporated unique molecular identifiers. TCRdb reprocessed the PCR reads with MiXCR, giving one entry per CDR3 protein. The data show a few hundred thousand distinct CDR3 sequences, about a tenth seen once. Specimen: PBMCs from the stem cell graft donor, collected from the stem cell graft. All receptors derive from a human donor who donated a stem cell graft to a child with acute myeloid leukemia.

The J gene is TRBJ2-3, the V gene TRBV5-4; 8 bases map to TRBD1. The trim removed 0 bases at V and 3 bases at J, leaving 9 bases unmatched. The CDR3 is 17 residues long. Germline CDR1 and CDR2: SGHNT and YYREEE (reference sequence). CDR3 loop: CASSLEARQGITDTQYF. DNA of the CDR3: TGTGCCAGCAGCTTGGAGGCGCGACAGGGGATAACAGATACGCAGTATTTT.

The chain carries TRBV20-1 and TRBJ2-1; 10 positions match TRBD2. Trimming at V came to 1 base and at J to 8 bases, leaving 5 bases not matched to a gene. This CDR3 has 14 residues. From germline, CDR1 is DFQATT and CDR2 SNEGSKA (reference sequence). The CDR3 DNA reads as TGCAGTGCTAGAGGCCCTAGCGGGAGCGATGAGCAGTTCTTC. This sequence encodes CSARGPSGSDEQFF.

CDR3 nucleotide sequence: TGTGCCAGCAGCTACTTCGGACGGGACAATGAGCAGTTCTTC. It codes for CASSYFGRDNEQFF. The chain carries TRBV7-2 and TRBJ2-1; no reliable D call. Trimming stripped 4 bases from V and 5 bases from J, with 12 bases between. CDR3 length: 14 amino acids. Germline loops: CDR1 SGHTA, CDR2 FQGNSA.

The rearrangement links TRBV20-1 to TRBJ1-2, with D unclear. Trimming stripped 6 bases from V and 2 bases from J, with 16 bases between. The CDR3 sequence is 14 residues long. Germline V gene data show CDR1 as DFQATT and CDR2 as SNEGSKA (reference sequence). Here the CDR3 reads CSARLAATNYGYTF. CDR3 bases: TGCAGTGCCCGCCTCGCGGCGACAAACTATGGCTACACCTTC.

The chain's CDR3 is CASSVGGTGTEQYF. CDR3 DNA sequence: TGTGCCAGCAGCGTAGGAGGGACAGGGACAGAGCAGTACTTC. The genes are TRBV9 and TRBJ2-7, with 9 bases aligning to TRBD1. The germline V gene has CDR1 SGDLS and CDR2 YYNGEE. The CDR3 length is 14 residues. J was trimmed by 7 bases and V by 0 bases; bases with no gene match: 5.

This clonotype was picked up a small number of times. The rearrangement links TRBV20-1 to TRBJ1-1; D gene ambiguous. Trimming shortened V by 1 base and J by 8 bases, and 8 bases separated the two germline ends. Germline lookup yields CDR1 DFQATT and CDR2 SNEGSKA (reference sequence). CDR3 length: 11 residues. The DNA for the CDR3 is TGCAGTGCTAGAGGAGACGGGGAAGCTTTCTTT. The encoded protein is CSARGDGEAFF.

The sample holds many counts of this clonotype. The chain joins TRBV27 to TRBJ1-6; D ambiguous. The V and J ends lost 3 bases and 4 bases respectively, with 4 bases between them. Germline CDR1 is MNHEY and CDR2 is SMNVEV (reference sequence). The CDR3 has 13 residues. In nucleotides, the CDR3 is TGTGCCAGCAGTTTGGCGTATAATTCACCCCTCCACTTT. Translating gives CASSLAYNSPLHF.

CDR3 sequence: CASSSPPLDQETQYF. As DNA, the CDR3 is TGTGCCAGCAGTTCCCCCCCTTTGGACCAAGAGACCCAGTACTTC. V usage is TRBV12-3 or TRBV12-4 and J usage is TRBJ2-5; the D is unclear. The V end lost 4 bases, the J end lost 0 bases, and 12 bases lay between the germline ends. The CDR3 is 15 residues long.

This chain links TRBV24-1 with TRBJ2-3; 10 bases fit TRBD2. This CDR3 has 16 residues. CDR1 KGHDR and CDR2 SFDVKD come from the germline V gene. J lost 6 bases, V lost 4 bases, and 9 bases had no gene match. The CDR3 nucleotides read TGTGCCACCAGTGACGGACTAGCGGTAAACCCCGATACGCAGTATTTT. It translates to CATSDGLAVNPDTQYF.

The CDR3 DNA reads TGTGCCACCTCGGACAGGGGAGACACAGATACGCAGTATTTT. Protein: CATSDRGDTDTQYF. The J gene is TRBJ2-3, the V gene TRBV7-8; TRBD1 matches 9 bases. The CDR3 consists of 14 residues. V shed 10 bases and J 2 bases; nucleotides not matched to a gene: 7. Germline lookup yields CDR1 SGHVS and CDR2 FQNEAQ.